Described below is a single T cell receptor (beta chain) sequence and its context. Antigen specificity is unknown. These data are taken from a study of T cell responses to AZD1222 COVID-19 vaccine. Study outcomes and limitations: Epitopes outside B.1.351 and B.1.1.7 mutated regions reportedly drew nearly half of spike TCRs. Mostly white British, mostly female donors; authors suggested clonal diversity may be underestimated.

Libraries were prepared by immunoSEQ multiplex PCR; TCRdb keeps only in-frame clonotypes and omits some of them. The data show about 150,000 clones, less than 95% seen once. Trimming removed 0 bases from V and 0 bases from J, with 10 bases in between. This CDR3 has 16 residues. CDR1 is SGDLS and CDR2 is YYNGEE in the germline V gene. Second-dose intervals of approximately 4 or approximately 12 weeks were pooled. The chain uses TRBV9 and TRBJ2-1; D is uncertain. The source of this sequence is an adult who received the AZD1222 COVID-19 vaccine. The sequenced sample was peripheral blood, obtained 28 days after the second AZD1222 dose. For the CDR3, the DNA is TGTGCCAGCAGCGTAGTACATCACAGCTCCTACAATGAGCAGTTCTTC. It yields the protein CASSVVHHSSYNEQFF.